A single sample is the source of the 24 T cell receptor beta chains below, sequenced in a study of cytomegalovirus exposure and HLA in healthy donors. The PCR contained 60 Vbeta and 13 Jbeta primers. The table came from immunoSEQ multiplex PCR; TCRdb's copy has only in-frame clones and leaves some out. Here the sample spans some 130,000 clones, 74% being singletons. The sequencing input was PBMCs. The receptor source for this set is a woman aged 45 to 65 in good health and CMV-seropositive.

The V call is TRBV6-1, the J call TRBJ1-1, with 7 positions matching TRBD1. Germline V CDR1 and CDR2: MNHNS, SASEGT. J was trimmed by 7 bases and V by 1 base; bases with no gene match: 3. This CDR3 region has 13 residues. The CDR3: CASSEVGDSEAFF. The CDR3 DNA follows: TGTGCCAGCAGTGAAGTTGGGGACAGTGAAGCTTTCTTT.

The J gene is TRBJ2-3, the V gene TRBV5-4; 8 bases are shared with TRBD2. The CDR3 consists of 16 residues. J was trimmed by 3 bases and V by 0 bases; bases with no gene match: 6. Germline values: CDR1 SGHNT, CDR2 YYREEE (reference sequence). The chain's CDR3 is CASSLGRGGRTDTQYF. The CDR3 nucleotides are TGTGCCAGCAGCTTGGGACGGGGGGGCCGGACAGATACGCAGTATTTT.

CDR3 protein: CASSWIAASGGYEQYF. In nucleotides, the CDR3 is TGTGCCAGCAGCTGGATTGCGGCTAGCGGGGGCTACGAGCAGTACTTC. The chain is built from TRBV7-2 and TRBJ2-7; TRBD2 matches 10 bases. Looked up from germline, CDR1 is SGHTA and CDR2 is FQGNSA. J was trimmed by 3 bases and V by 4 bases; bases with no gene match: 9. The CDR3 runs to 16 residues.

The chain links TRBV5-1 to TRBJ2-3, with D perhaps TRBD2 (6 bases). V was cut by 5 bases and J by 4 bases, with 14 bases left in between. This CDR3 is built from 14 residues. Germline lookup yields CDR1 SGHRS and CDR2 YFSETQ. The CDR3 spells CASSLGGFPDTQYF. As DNA, the CDR3 is TGCGCCAGCAGTTTAGGAGGGTTCCCAGATACGCAGTATTTT. The entire variable domain, with the rest obtained from reference TRBV5-1 and TRBJ2-3, is as follows: KAGVTQTPRYLIKTRGQQVTLSCSPISGHRSVSWYQQTPGQGLQFLFEYFSETQRNKGNFPGRFSGRQFSNSRSEMNVSTLELGDSALYLCASSLGGFPDTQYFGPGTRLTVL.

The chain uses TRBV5-7 and TRBJ1-6, with a possible D match to TRBD1 (6 bases). TRBV5-7 is sorted into the ORF group, with uncertain function. This CDR3 is 18 amino acids long. Between the trimmed V and J ends, which lost 3 bases and 7 bases, there was a span of 23 bases. The CDR3 DNA reads TGTGCCAGCAGCTCGAGGGACCATTACAGGGAACCGAATTCACCCCTCCACTTT. Translating it yields CASSSRDHYREPNSPLHF.

CDR3 sequence: CASGLAGQGDTIYF. The CDR3 DNA reads TGTGCTAGTGGTTTGGCAGGACAGGGCGACACCATATATTTT. The J gene is TRBJ1-3, the V gene TRBV12-5, with TRBD1 identical over 8 bases. This CDR3 comprises 14 residues. V shed 1 base and J 8 bases; nucleotides not matched to a gene: 4. Germline loops: CDR1 LGHNT, CDR2 FRNRAP.

The J gene is TRBJ1-1, the V gene TRBV6-6; TRBD1 matches at 8 bases. J gave up 4 bases and V 5 bases, and 9 bases lay outside the gene matches. Germline CDR1 is MNHNY and CDR2 is SVGAGI (reference sequence). CDR3 length: 15 residues. The CDR3 nucleotides are TGTGCCAGCAGTAAACTCCAGGGGGCCGGCACTGAAGCTTTCTTT. The encoded protein is CASSKLQGAGTEAFF.

The chain has TRBV7-9 and TRBJ1-4; D is possibly TRBD1 (5 bases). There are 13 residues in the CDR3. Germline lookup yields CDR1 SEHNR and CDR2 FQNEAQ (reference sequence). V lost 8 bases to trimming and J lost 8 bases, with 15 bases between them. For the CDR3, the DNA is TGTGCCAGCCAGCCGGGGGGGTACGAAAAACTGTTTTTT. Residues: CASQPGGYEKLFF.

This rearrangement joins TRBV12-5 to TRBJ1-6; D gene ambiguous. Germline assignment: CDR1 LGHNT and CDR2 FRNRAP. V shed 7 bases and J shed 9 bases, with 19 bases lying between them. The CDR3 covers 15 residues. This chain's CDR3 is CASAISDSASSPLHF. The CDR3 DNA is TGTGCTAGTGCCATTTCGGACTCAGCAAGTTCACCCCTCCACTTT. The full variable domain, in which reference TRBV12-5 and TRBJ1-6 provide the parts outside the CDR3, is DARVTQTPRHKVTEMGQEVTMRCQPILGHNTVFWYRQTMMQGLELLAYFRNRAPLDDSGMPKDRFSAEMPDATLATLKIQPSEPRDSAVYFCASAISDSASSPLHFGNGTRLTVT.

V is TRBV6-5 and J is TRBJ1-1, with 7 bases that match TRBD1. V trimming: 0 bases; J trimming: 10 bases; junction bases outside the gene matches: 11. The germline CDR1 and CDR2 sequences are MNHEY and SVGAGI. The CDR3 is 15 amino acids. DNA for the CDR3: TGTGCCAGCAGTTACTCACCCCGGGCAGGGGGAGTAGCTTTCTTT. Residues: CASSYSPRAGGVAFF.

The chain couples TRBV5-6 to TRBJ1-2; possible D gene TRBD1, 5 bases. Germline CDR1 SGHDT, CDR2 YYEEEE. V gave up 0 bases and J gave up 8 bases, with 8 bases separating them. The length of the CDR3 is 12 residues. The chain's CDR3 is CASSLAGPGYTF. The CDR3 DNA reads TGTGCCAGCAGCTTGGCAGGGCCCGGCTACACCTTC.

The chain combines TRBV28 with TRBJ2-2; TRBD2 matches at 8 bases. The length of the CDR3 is 15 residues. CDR1 MDHEN and CDR2 SYDVKM come from the germline V gene. V gave up 5 bases and J gave up 4 bases; unmatched junction bases: 6. CDR3 sequence reads: CASSIGGAGTGELFF. CDR3 DNA sequence: TGTGCCAGCAGTATCGGGGGGGCCGGCACCGGGGAGCTGTTTTTT.

This clone was detected a few times. The rearrangement links TRBV29-1 to TRBJ1-1, with D possibly TRBD1 on 5 matching bases. This CDR3 spans 11 amino acids. CDR1 and CDR2 (germline): SQVTM, ANQGSEA. V was cut by 4 bases and J by 4 bases, with 7 bases left in between. In nucleotides, the CDR3 is TGCAGCGTTGTCGGGGGCACTGAAGCTTTCTTT. Translation gives CSVVGGTEAFF.

The V gene is TRBV7-2, the J gene TRBJ2-5; tentatively, D is TRBD2 (7 bases). The V gene's germline CDR1 is SGHTA and CDR2 FQGNSA. The CDR3 consists of 15 residues. The ends were cut back, 6 bases at V and 2 bases at J, with 16 bases in the middle. CDR3 region: CASSYRGAKQETQYF. The CDR3 nucleotides read TGTGCCAGCAGTTACCGGGGGGCGAAGCAAGAGACCCAGTACTTC.

The genes are TRBV10-3 and TRBJ2-7; D is possibly TRBD1 (5 bases). Germline V gene data show CDR1 as ENHRY and CDR2 as SYGVKD. This CDR3 contains 14 residues. V lost 3 bases and J 4 bases, leaving 13 bases between the germline ends. Here the CDR3 DNA reads TGTGCCATCAGTGATGGCAGGGTGGGATACGAGCAGTACTTC. It yields the protein CAISDGRVGYEQYF.

V usage is TRBV11-3 and J usage is TRBJ2-7, with 15 bases fitting TRBD2. The length of the CDR3 is 18 residues. The V gene end was trimmed by 1 base and the J gene end by 5 bases; junction bases not matched to a gene: 9. Looked up from germline, CDR1 is SGHNT and CDR2 is YENEEA. CDR3 sequence reads: CASSLGVGLAGGLDEQYF. The CDR3 DNA follows: TGTGCCAGCAGCTTAGGAGTGGGACTAGCGGGGGGATTGGACGAGCAGTACTTC.

V gene TRBV6-1 combines with J gene TRBJ2-3; possibly TRBD2 for D (6 bases). The length of the CDR3 is 16 residues. Germline assignment: CDR1 MNHNS and CDR2 SASEGT. Trimming cost V 2 bases and J 0 bases, with 12 bases left between them. The CDR3 region has the DNA TGTGCCAGCAGTGAAATGGCGGGGACCAGCACAGATACGCAGTATTTT. Its translation: CASSEMAGTSTDTQYF.

CDR3 bases: TGTGCCAGCAGCCCTCGACTAGCGGGGATACAAGAGACCCAGTACTTC. Translation gives CASSPRLAGIQETQYF. The chain joins TRBV9 to TRBJ2-5; 11 bases align to TRBD2. Germline assignment: CDR1 SGDLS and CDR2 YYNGEE. The CDR3 has 16 residues. V gave up 4 bases and J gave up 2 bases; unmatched junction bases: 7.

In this sample, this clone turned up once. V usage is TRBV7-2 and J usage is TRBJ1-6, with 11 positions matching TRBD1. The CDR3 has 16 amino acids. Germline CDR1 SGHTA, CDR2 FQGNSA. V dropped 5 bases and J dropped 7; count of bases not matched to a gene: 7. This chain's CDR3 is CASSTYRTGGNSPLHF. CDR3 sequence (DNA): TGTGCCAGCAGCACCTATCGGACAGGGGGCAATTCACCCCTCCACTTT. Together with reference TRBV7-2 and TRBJ1-6, the CDR3 gives the full variable domain: GAGVSQSPSNKVTEKGKDVELRCDPISGHTALYWYRQSLGQGLEFLIYFQGNSAPDKSGLPSDRFSAERTGGSVSTLTIQRTQQEDSAVYLCASSTYRTGGNSPLHFGNGTRLTVT.

The J gene is TRBJ1-3, the V gene TRBV6-5; D is unresolved. V was trimmed by 4 bases and J by 11 bases, leaving 15 bases between them. There are 13 residues in the CDR3. Germline V lookup: CDR1 MNHEY, CDR2 SVGAGI. In DNA form, the CDR3 reads TGTGCCAGCAGTTCCAGGACTGGGCTTCCCATATATTTT. It is translated as CASSSRTGLPIYF.

The V and J genes are TRBV11-2 and TRBJ1-6, with 7 nucleotides matching TRBD1. This CDR3 comprises 14 residues. Losses at the gene ends were 5 bases for V and 9 bases for J; bases not matched to a gene: 7. Germline V gives CDR1 SGHAT, CDR2 FQNNGV. CDR3 sequence reads: CASSPGTVGSPLHF. CDR3 nucleotides: TGTGCCAGCAGCCCCGGGACAGTTGGTTCACCCCTCCACTTT.

The rearrangement uses TRBV7-2 and TRBJ2-3; D is ambiguous. V was clipped by 4 bases and J by 1 base, with 9 bases between them. Germline V gene lookup returns CDR1 SGHTA and CDR2 FQGNSA. This CDR3 has 14 residues. CDR3 bases: TGTGCCAGCAGCTGGCAGTTTCGCACAGATACGCAGTATTTT. Its protein is CASSWQFRTDTQYF.

V usage is TRBV10-3 and J usage is TRBJ2-5, with a tentative D call TRBD1 (5 bases). Germline V gene lookup returns CDR1 ENHRY and CDR2 SYGVKD. The CDR3 has 12 residues. Trimming cost V 8 bases and J 3 bases, with 10 bases left between them. The CDR3 DNA sequence: TGTGCCATCGGGGCAGGCAAAGAGACCCAGTACTTC. Its protein is CAIGAGKETQYF.

This chain uses TRBV18 with TRBJ1-6; D not certain. V lost 8 bases to trimming and J lost 6 bases, with 11 bases between them. The germline V gene has CDR1 KGHSH and CDR2 LQKENI. CDR3 size: 13 residues. Here the CDR3 reads CASASSTNSPLHF. The CDR3 DNA follows: TGTGCCAGCGCCTCTAGTACTAATTCACCCCTCCACTTT.